This entry lists 5 T cell receptor beta chains sequenced from one sample in a study of blood T cell repertoires in COVID-19. Libraries were prepared by immunoSEQ multiplex PCR; TCRdb keeps only in-frame clonotypes and omits some of them. Of some 300,000 clones in the sample, approximately 88% were seen once. Sequencing was carried out using peripheral blood. Receptors were obtained from a woman aged 25 to 45 who had recovered from COVID-19.

The chain employs TRBV19 and TRBJ2-4; 9 nucleotides match TRBD1. J lost 3 bases, V lost 7 bases, and 13 bases had no gene match. This CDR3 contains 17 residues. Germline CDR1 is LNHDA and CDR2 is SQIVND (reference sequence). The CDR3 reads CASTSGTGTMGKNIQYF. The CDR3 bases are TGTGCCAGTACCTCGGGGACAGGGACTATGGGCAAAAACATTCAGTACTTC.

A remark on this clone: This sample also contains other DNA sequences that code for the same CDR3. The genes are TRBV5-1 and TRBJ2-2; D possibly corresponds to TRBD1 (5 bases). The V end lost 1 base, the J end lost 1 base, and 8 bases lay between the germline ends. CDR1 and CDR2 from the germline V gene are SGHRS and YFSETQ. The CDR3 consists of 15 residues. This CDR3 is CASSLYGQNTGELFF. For the CDR3, the DNA is TGCGCCAGCAGCTTGTATGGACAGAACACCGGGGAGCTGTTTTTT. The entire variable domain, with the rest obtained from reference TRBV5-1 and TRBJ2-2, is as follows: KAGVTQTPRYLIKTRGQQVTLSCSPISGHRSVSWYQQTPGQGLQFLFEYFSETQRNKGNFPGRFSGRQFSNSRSEMNVSTLELGDSALYLCASSLYGQNTGELFFGEGSRLTVL.

This chain connects TRBV5-6 to TRBJ2-3; 7 positions match TRBD2. Germline V CDR1 and CDR2: SGHDT, YYEEEE. This CDR3 spans 14 amino acids. With 5 bases clipped from V and 1 base from J, the junction kept 4 bases outside the gene matches. CDR3 DNA sequence: TGTGCCAGCAGACGTCGGGGGGGCACAGATACGCAGTATTTT. Protein: CASRRRGGTDTQYF.

The rearrangement joins TRBV6-2 or TRBV6-3 to TRBJ1-1, with 7 bases identical to TRBD1. The CDR3 extends over 14 amino acids. Looked up from germline, CDR1 is MNHEY and CDR2 is SVGEGT. Losses at the gene ends were 4 bases for V and 5 bases for J; bases not matched to a gene: 7. The CDR3 reads CASSSRQGLTEAFF. The CDR3 DNA reads TGTGCCAGCAGTTCAAGACAGGGCTTGACTGAAGCTTTCTTT.

As DNA, the CDR3 is TGTGCCAGCAGCTTAGCGGTGGGACATACAGATACGCAGTATTTT. This encodes CASSLAVGHTDTQYF. The rearrangement links TRBV7-9 to TRBJ2-3; TRBD1 might be the D (6 bases). The length of the CDR3 is 15 residues. Germline V CDR1 and CDR2: SEHNR, FQNEAQ (reference sequence). Trimming removed 0 bases from V and 3 bases from J, with 10 bases in between.